Listed here are 11 T cell receptor beta chains from one sample, sequenced in a study of cytomegalovirus exposure and HLA in healthy donors. The PCR had 60 Vbeta and 13 Jbeta primers. The protocol was immunoSEQ multiplex PCR, while the TCRdb copy is restricted to in-frame clones and leaves out a portion. The table shows about 94,000 clones, with around 74% occurring only once. What was sequenced was PBMCs. All receptors derive from a man in his forties in good health and CMV-seropositive.

The chain has TRBV19 and TRBJ1-5; TRBD1 matches 7 bases. The CDR3 runs to 17 residues. Germline V gives CDR1 LNHDA, CDR2 SQIVND (reference sequence). J was trimmed by 3 bases and V by 1 base; bases with no gene match: 9. The CDR3 DNA reads TGTGCCAGTAGTATAGCGAGAGGAGGGGGCTCCAATCAGCCCCAGCATTTT. It is translated as CASSIARGGGSNQPQHF.

The chain recombines TRBV15 with TRBJ2-4; 9 bases agree with TRBD1. This CDR3 region has 15 residues. Unmatched junction bases numbered 2, after V lost 1 base and J lost 4 bases. Germline-derived CDR1 and CDR2 are LNHNV and YYDKDF (reference sequence). The CDR3 DNA follows: TGTGCCACCAGCAGAGGGGGACAGGGAAAAAACATTCAGTACTTC. This sequence encodes CATSRGGQGKNIQYF.

The V call is TRBV9, the J call TRBJ1-1, with TRBD1 as a possible D gene (5 bases). V shed 2 bases and J shed 0 bases, with 17 bases lying between them. The germline V gene has CDR1 SGDLS and CDR2 YYNGEE. The CDR3 spans 17 residues. Here the CDR3 reads CASSVSSSGGVNTEAFF. The CDR3 DNA reads TGTGCCAGCAGCGTCAGTAGTTCCGGGGGGGTGAACACTGAAGCTTTCTTT. The complete variable domain, with remaining parts taken from reference TRBV9 and TRBJ1-1, reads DSGVTQTPKHLITATGQRVTLRCSPRSGDLSVYWYQQSLDQGLQFLIQYYNGEERAKGNILERFSAQQFPDLHSELNLSSLELGDSALYFCASSVSSSGGVNTEAFFGQGTRLTVV.

The chain combines TRBV18 with TRBJ2-3; 7 nucleotides align to TRBD1. Per germline, CDR1 KGHSH and CDR2 LQKENI. The CDR3 totals 13 residues. With V trimmed by 2 bases and J by 10 bases, 6 bases remained unmatched. In nucleotides, the CDR3 is TGTGCCAGCTCACCATCCACAGGGGACGCGCAGTATTTT. Residues: CASSPSTGDAQYF.

This clone was detected only a few times. This chain uses TRBV5-4 with TRBJ2-3; 13 nucleotides match TRBD2. Germline V gene lookup returns CDR1 SGHNT and CDR2 YYREEE (reference sequence). The length of the CDR3 is 14 residues. With V trimmed by 3 bases and J by 10 bases, 5 bases remained unmatched. The CDR3 DNA sequence: TGTGCCAGCAGCTCCGGGACTAGCGGGACATCGCAGTATTTT. Its translation is CASSSGTSGTSQYF. Full variable domain (rest looked up from reference TRBV5-4 and TRBJ2-3): ETGVTQSPTHLIKTRGQQVTLRCSSQSGHNTVSWYQQALGQGPQFIFQYYREEENGRGNFPPRFSGLQFPNYSSELNVNALELDDSALYLCASSSGTSGTSQYFGPGTRLTVL.

In regard to this clone: The same CDR3 is also encoded by other DNA sequences in this sample. This chain connects TRBV5-1 to TRBJ2-3, with 9 bases lining up with TRBD2. V was clipped by 4 bases and J by 2 bases; unmatched bases: 11. Germline CDR1 and CDR2: SGHRS and YFSETQ. The length of the CDR3 is 17 residues. The DNA of the CDR3 is TGCGCCAGCAGCCTCACCCCTAGCGGGGAGACCACAGATACGCAGTATTTT. The encoded protein is CASSLTPSGETTDTQYF.

In its sample, this clone was seen a few times. Other DNA sequences in the sample encode the same CDR3. The chain uses TRBV5-1 and TRBJ1-4; D might be TRBD1 (5 bases). CDR3 length: 14 amino acids. Trimming removed 2 bases at V and 3 bases at J, with 8 bases between. CDR1 SGHRS and CDR2 YFSETQ come from the germline V gene. The CDR3 loop is CASSFGGSNEKLFF. In nucleotides, the CDR3 is TGCGCCAGCAGCTTCGGGGGTTCTAATGAAAAACTGTTTTTT.

The rearrangement uses TRBV7-9 and TRBJ2-7; TRBD1 aligns across 8 bases. Germline loops: CDR1 SEHNR, CDR2 FQNEAQ (reference sequence). Trimming removed 4 bases from V and 5 bases from J; junction bases left unmatched: 7. This CDR3 region has 14 residues. CDR3 residues: CASSSDRVGHEQYF. The CDR3 bases are TGTGCCAGCAGCTCGGACAGGGTAGGACACGAGCAGTACTTC.

CDR3 bases: TGTGCCAGTAGGGGGACAGTCATAAATCAGCCCCAGCATTTT. Its protein is CASRGTVINQPQHF. This chain connects TRBV19 to TRBJ1-5; 7 nucleotides match TRBD1. This CDR3 has 14 amino acids. Looked up from germline, CDR1 is LNHDA and CDR2 is SQIVND (reference sequence). The J segment lost 4 bases and the V segment lost 6 bases, leaving 6 bases of the junction unmatched.

The rearrangement joins TRBV7-2 to TRBJ2-6; 7 bases are a match to TRBD1. Germline V gene data show CDR1 as SGHTA and CDR2 as FQGNSA. The CDR3 runs 16 residues. The trim removed 2 bases at V and 2 bases at J, leaving 3 bases unmatched. CDR3 sequence: CASSLQGGAGANVLTF. CDR3 DNA: TGTGCCAGCAGCTTACAAGGGGGCGCTGGGGCCAACGTCCTGACTTTC.

The rearrangement uses TRBV6-5 and TRBJ2-7; no clear D gene. Trimming took 7 bases from V and 4 from J, leaving 17 bases between them. The length of the CDR3 is 14 residues. Germline V gene sequence: CDR1 MNHEY, CDR2 SVGAGI. The chain's CDR3 is CASTDQRRPYEQYF. The CDR3 DNA sequence: TGTGCCAGCACCGATCAGAGGCGGCCGTACGAGCAGTACTTC.